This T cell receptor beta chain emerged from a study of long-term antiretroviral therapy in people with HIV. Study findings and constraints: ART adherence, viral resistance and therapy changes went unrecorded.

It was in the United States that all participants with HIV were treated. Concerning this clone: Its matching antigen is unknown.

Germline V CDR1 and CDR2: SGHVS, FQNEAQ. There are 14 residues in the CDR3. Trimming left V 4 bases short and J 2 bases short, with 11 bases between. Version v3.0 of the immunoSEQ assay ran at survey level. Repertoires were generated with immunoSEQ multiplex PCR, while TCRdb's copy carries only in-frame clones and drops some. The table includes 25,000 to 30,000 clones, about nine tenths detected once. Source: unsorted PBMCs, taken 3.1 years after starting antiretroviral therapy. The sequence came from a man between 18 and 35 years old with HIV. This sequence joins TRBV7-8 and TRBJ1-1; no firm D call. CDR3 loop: CASSSRESNTEAFF. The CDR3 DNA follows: TGTGCCAGCAGCTCCCGGGAGAGTAACACTGAAGCTTTCTTT.